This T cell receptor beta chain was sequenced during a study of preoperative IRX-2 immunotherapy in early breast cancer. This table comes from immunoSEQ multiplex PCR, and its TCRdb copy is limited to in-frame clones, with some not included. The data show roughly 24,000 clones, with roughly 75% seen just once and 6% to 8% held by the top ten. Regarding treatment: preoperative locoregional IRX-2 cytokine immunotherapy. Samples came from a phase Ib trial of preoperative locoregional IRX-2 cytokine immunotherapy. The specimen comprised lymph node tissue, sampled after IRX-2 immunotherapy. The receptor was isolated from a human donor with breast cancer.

CDR3: CASSAAPGNTIYF. In nucleotides, the CDR3 is TGTGCCAGCAGTGCCGCTCCTGGAAACACCATATATTTT. The chain is built from TRBV6-8 and TRBJ1-3, with D unresolved. The V gene's germline CDR1 is MNHGY and CDR2 SAAAGT. V lost 5 bases and J lost 2, with 7 bases in between. The CDR3 totals 13 residues.